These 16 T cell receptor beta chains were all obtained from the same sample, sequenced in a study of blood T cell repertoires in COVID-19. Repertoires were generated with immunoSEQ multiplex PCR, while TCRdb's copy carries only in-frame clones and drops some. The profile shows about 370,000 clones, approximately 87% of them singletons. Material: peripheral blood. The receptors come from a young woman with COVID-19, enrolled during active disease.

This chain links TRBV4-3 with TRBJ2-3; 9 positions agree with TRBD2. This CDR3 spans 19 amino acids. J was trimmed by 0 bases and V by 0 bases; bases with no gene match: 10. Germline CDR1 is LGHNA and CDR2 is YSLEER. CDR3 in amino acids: CASSQDLAGGPLSTDTQYF. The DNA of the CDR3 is TGCGCCAGCAGCCAAGATCTGGCGGGAGGGCCTTTGAGCACAGATACGCAGTATTTT.

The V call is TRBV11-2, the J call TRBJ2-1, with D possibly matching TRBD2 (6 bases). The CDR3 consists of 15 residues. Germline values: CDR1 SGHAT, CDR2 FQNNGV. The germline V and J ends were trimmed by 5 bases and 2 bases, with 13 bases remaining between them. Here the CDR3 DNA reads TGTGCCAGCAGCCCCGTGGGGGGACCCTACAATGAGCAGTTCTTC. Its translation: CASSPVGGPYNEQFF.

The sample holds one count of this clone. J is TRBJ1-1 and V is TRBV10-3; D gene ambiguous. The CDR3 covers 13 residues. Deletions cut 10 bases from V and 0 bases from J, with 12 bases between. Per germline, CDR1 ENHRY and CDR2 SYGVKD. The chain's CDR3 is CATGPNLNTEAFF. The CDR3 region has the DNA TGTGCCACTGGGCCGAACCTGAACACTGAAGCTTTCTTT.

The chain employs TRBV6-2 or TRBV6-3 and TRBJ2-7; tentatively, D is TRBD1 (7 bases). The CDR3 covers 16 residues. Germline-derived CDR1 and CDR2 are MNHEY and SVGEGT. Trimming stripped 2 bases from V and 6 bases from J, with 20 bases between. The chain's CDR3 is CASSYEGASLAAEQYF. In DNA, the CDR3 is TGTGCCAGCAGTTACGAGGGGGCGAGTTTAGCGGCCGAGCAGTACTTC.

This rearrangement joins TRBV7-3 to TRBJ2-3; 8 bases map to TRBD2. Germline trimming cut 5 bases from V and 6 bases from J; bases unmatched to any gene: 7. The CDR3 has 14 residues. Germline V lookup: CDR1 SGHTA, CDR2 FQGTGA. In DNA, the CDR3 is TGTGCCAGCAGCCCAGCGGCTAGCGGGGATACGCAGTATTTT. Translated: CASSPAASGDTQYF.

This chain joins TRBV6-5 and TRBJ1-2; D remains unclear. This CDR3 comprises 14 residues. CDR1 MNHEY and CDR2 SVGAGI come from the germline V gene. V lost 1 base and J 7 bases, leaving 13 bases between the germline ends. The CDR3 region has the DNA TGTGCCAGCAGTTACTTCGCGGGTGGACGTGGCTACACCTTC. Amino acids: CASSYFAGGRGYTF.

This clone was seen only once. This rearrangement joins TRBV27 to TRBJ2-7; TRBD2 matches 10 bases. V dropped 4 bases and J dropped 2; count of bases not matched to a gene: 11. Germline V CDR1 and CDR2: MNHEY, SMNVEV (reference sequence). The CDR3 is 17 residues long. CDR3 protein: CASSSLSGTSVPYEQYF. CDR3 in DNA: TGTGCCAGCAGTTCACTGTCCGGGACTAGCGTCCCCTACGAGCAGTACTTC.

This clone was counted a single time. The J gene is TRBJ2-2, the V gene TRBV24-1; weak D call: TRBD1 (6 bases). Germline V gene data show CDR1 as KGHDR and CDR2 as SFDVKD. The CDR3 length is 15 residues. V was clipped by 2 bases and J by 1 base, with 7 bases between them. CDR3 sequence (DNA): TGTGCCACCAGTGATTCGACAGGGAACACCGGGGAGCTGTTTTTT. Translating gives CATSDSTGNTGELFF.

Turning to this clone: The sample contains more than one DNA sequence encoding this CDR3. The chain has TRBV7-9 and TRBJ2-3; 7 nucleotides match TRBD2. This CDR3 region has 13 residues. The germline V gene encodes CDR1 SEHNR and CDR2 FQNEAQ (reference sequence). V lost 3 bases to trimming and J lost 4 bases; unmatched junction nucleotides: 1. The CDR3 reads CASSFGLADTQYF. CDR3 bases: TGTGCCAGCAGCTTTGGACTAGCAGATACGCAGTATTTT.

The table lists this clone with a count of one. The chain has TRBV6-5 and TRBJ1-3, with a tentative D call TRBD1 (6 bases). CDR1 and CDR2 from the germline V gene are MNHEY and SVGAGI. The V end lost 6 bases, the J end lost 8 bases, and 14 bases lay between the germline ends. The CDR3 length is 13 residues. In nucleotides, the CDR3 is TGTGCCAGCAGGCAGGGGCGACGAGACACCATATATTTT. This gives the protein CASRQGRRDTIYF.

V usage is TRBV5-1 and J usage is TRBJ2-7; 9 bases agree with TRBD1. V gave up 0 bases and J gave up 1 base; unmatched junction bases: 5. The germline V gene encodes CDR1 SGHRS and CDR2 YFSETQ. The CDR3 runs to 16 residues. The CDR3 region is CASSLGDRVISYEQYF. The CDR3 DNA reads TGCGCCAGCAGCTTGGGGGACAGGGTGATTTCCTACGAGCAGTACTTC.

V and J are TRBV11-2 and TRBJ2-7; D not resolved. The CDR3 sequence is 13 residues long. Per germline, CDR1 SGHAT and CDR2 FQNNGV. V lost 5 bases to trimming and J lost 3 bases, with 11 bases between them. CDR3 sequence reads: CASSKAAIYEQYF. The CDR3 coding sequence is TGTGCCAGCAGCAAGGCGGCGATCTACGAGCAGTACTTC.

In DNA, the CDR3 is TGTGCCAGTAGTATATCACTAGGGACCTACAATGAGCAGTTCTTC. Translating it yields CASSISLGTYNEQFF. This chain uses TRBV19 with TRBJ2-1; the D gene is possibly TRBD2 (5 bases). Per germline, CDR1 LNHDA and CDR2 SQIVND (reference sequence). The CDR3 has 15 amino acids. V lost 2 bases and J lost 2, with 10 bases in between. Together with reference TRBV19 and TRBJ2-1, the CDR3 gives the full variable domain: DGGITQSPKYLFRKEGQNVTLSCEQNLNHDAMYWYRQDPGQGLRLIYYSQIVNDFQKGDIAEGYSVSREKKESFPLTVTSAQKNPTAFYLCASSISLGTYNEQFFGPGTRLTVL.

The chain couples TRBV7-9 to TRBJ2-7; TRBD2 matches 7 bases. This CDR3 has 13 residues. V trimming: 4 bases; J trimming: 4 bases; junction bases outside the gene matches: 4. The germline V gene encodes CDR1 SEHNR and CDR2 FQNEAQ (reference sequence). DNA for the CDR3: TGTGCCAGCAGCTCCACTAGCGTTTACGAGCAGTACTTC. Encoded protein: CASSSTSVYEQYF.

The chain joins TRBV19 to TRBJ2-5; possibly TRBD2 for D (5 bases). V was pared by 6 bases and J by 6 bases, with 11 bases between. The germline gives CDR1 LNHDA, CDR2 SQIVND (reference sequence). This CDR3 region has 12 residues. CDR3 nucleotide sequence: TGTGCCAGTAGCTGGACTGGACAGACCCAGTACTTC. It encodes CASSWTGQTQYF. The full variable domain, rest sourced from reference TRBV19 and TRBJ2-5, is DGGITQSPKYLFRKEGQNVTLSCEQNLNHDAMYWYRQDPGQGLRLIYYSQIVNDFQKGDIAEGYSVSREKKESFPLTVTSAQKNPTAFYLCASSWTGQTQYFGPGTRLLVL.

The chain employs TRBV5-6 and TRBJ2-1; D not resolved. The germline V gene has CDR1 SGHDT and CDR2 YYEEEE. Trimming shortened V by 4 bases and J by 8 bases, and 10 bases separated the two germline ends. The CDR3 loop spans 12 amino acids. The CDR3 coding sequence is TGTGCCAGCAGCCCAGACGGAGATGAGCAGTTCTTC. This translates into CASSPDGDEQFF.